Following are 23 T cell receptor beta chains from one sample sequenced in a study of cytomegalovirus exposure and HLA in healthy donors. Primers included in the PCR were 60 Vbeta and 13 Jbeta primers. Some clones are missing from TCRdb's copy, which holds only in-frame ones; the method was immunoSEQ multiplex PCR. The sample includes approximately 190,000 clones, around 87% seen only once; the top ten take around 1.4%. The sample was PBMCs. Receptors were obtained from a man younger than 40 in good health and CMV-seronegative.

V gene TRBV15 combines with J gene TRBJ1-2; 10 bases are a match to TRBD1. Germline V CDR1 and CDR2: LNHNV, YYDKDF (reference sequence). This CDR3 spans 15 amino acids. J lost 8 bases, V lost 1 base, and 7 bases had no gene match. The CDR3 reads CATSRADRGRGGYTF. CDR3 in DNA: TGTGCCACCAGCAGAGCAGACAGGGGGCGAGGAGGCTACACCTTC.

The chain has TRBV14 and TRBJ2-5; 8 bases fit TRBD1. The V gene end was trimmed by 4 bases and the J gene end by 10 bases; junction bases not matched to a gene: 5. Germline values: CDR1 SGHDN, CDR2 FVKESK. This CDR3 contains 12 residues. The CDR3: CASSPDRVHQYF. CDR3 DNA sequence: TGTGCCAGCAGCCCGGACAGGGTCCACCAGTACTTC. The full variable domain, rest sourced from reference TRBV14 and TRBJ2-5, is EAGVTQFPSHSVIEKGQTVTLRCDPISGHDNLYWYRRVMGKEIKFLLHFVKESKQDESGMPNNRFLAERTGGTYSTLKVQPAELEDSGVYFCASSPDRVHQYFGPGTRLLVL.

The rearrangement uses TRBV7-2 and TRBJ2-7; no reliable D call. The CDR3 sequence is 15 residues long. Germline values: CDR1 SGHTA, CDR2 FQGNSA. V shed 5 bases and J shed 0 bases, with 14 bases lying between them. The DNA for the CDR3 is TGTGCCAGCAGCCCGGCGGTGCGGTACTCCTACGAGCAGTACTTC. Translated, it gives CASSPAVRYSYEQYF.

This clone has a single count. V and J are TRBV28 and TRBJ2-7, with TRBD2 matching 8 bases. The CDR3 totals 16 residues. Unmatched junction bases numbered 9, after V lost 2 bases and J lost 3 bases. The germline V gene has CDR1 MDHEN and CDR2 SYDVKM. CDR3 nucleotides: TGTGCCAGCAGTTTACACGGGAGGGGGGGAGGCTACGAGCAGTACTTC. Its translation: CASSLHGRGGGYEQYF.

The rearrangement links TRBV6-5 to TRBJ1-4; the match to TRBD1 covers 7 bases. Unmatched junction bases numbered 6, after V lost 0 bases and J lost 5 bases. The CDR3 extends over 16 amino acids. CDR1 MNHEY and CDR2 SVGAGI come from the germline V gene. The chain's CDR3 is CASSYSPGGRNEKLFF. The CDR3 region has the DNA TGTGCCAGCAGTTACTCCCCAGGGGGGAGGAATGAAAAACTGTTTTTT.

The chain uses TRBV27 and TRBJ2-2, with D perhaps TRBD2 (6 bases). Trimming stripped 2 bases from V and 2 bases from J, with 18 bases between. This CDR3 contains 18 residues. CDR1 and CDR2 from the germline V gene are MNHEY and SMNVEV (reference sequence). The CDR3 nucleotides are TGTGCCAGCAGTTTAATCGGTGGTGGGAGGACCAACACCGGGGAGCTGTTTTTT. As protein: CASSLIGGGRTNTGELFF.

V gene TRBV7-2 combines with J gene TRBJ2-1; no firm D call. CDR1 is SGHTA, CDR2 FQGNSA, per germline. The CDR3 sequence is 16 residues long. The ends were cut back, 5 bases at V and 4 bases at J, with 18 bases in the middle. The CDR3 DNA reads as TGTGCCAGCAGCACACAGTCCCCTCTTCGATACAATGAGCAGTTCTTC. This sequence encodes CASSTQSPLRYNEQFF.

Remarks on this clone: Mismatch with germline at one junction end may stem from a read error. The CDR3 DNA reads TGTGCCACCAGCAAACAGGTCTCTGGGGCCAACGGCCTGACTTTC. Protein sequence: CATSKQVSGANGLTF. This chain joins TRBV15 and TRBJ2-6, with TRBD1 as a possible D gene (5 bases). Germline V CDR1 and CDR2: LNHNV, YYDKDF (reference sequence). This CDR3 has 15 amino acids.

The rearrangement links TRBV6-4 to TRBJ1-3; D ambiguous. Germline CDR1 and CDR2: MRHNA and SNTAGT. The CDR3 is made up of 16 amino acids. Between the trimmed V and J ends, which lost 3 bases and 3 bases, there was a span of 15 bases. The CDR3 spells CASSESAVGYGNTIYF. CDR3 nucleotides: TGTGCCAGCAGTGAATCGGCGGTGGGTTATGGAAACACCATATATTTT.

The chain uses TRBV7-2 and TRBJ1-4; no clear D gene. There are 13 residues in the CDR3. Germline V gene sequence: CDR1 SGHTA, CDR2 FQGNSA. V lost 2 bases and J lost 5, with 6 bases in between. The CDR3, as DNA: TGTGCCAGCAGCTTAACGGGGAATGAAAAACTGTTTTTT. Amino acid sequence: CASSLTGNEKLFF.

The V and J genes are TRBV7-8 and TRBJ2-7; the D gene is possibly TRBD2 (5 bases). The V and J ends lost 5 bases and 2 bases respectively, with 16 bases between them. CDR3 length: 15 residues. Germline V gene lookup returns CDR1 SGHVS and CDR2 FQNEAQ. This chain's CDR3 is CASSPDGRGTYEQYF. CDR3 nucleotide sequence: TGTGCCAGCAGCCCCGATGGACGGGGAACCTACGAGCAGTACTTC.

The chain has TRBV28 and TRBJ2-7, with TRBD1 as a possible D gene (5 bases). Per germline, CDR1 MDHEN and CDR2 SYDVKM. Trimming left V 7 bases short and J 3 bases short, with 10 bases between. The CDR3 is 12 amino acids. Here the CDR3 DNA reads TGTGCCAGCAAAGGACACATCTACGAGCAGTACTTC. Translating it yields CASKGHIYEQYF.

Comment on this clone: The sample contains more than one DNA sequence encoding this CDR3. This chain joins TRBV6-5 and TRBJ1-5; 8 bases agree with TRBD1. CDR1 is MNHEY, CDR2 SVGAGI, per germline. The CDR3 sequence is 15 residues long. The ends lost 5 bases at V and 0 bases at J; junction bases unmatched: 3. CDR3 region: CASSRTGNSNQPQHF. CDR3 coding DNA: TGTGCCAGCAGTCGGACAGGGAATAGCAATCAGCCCCAGCATTTT.

J is TRBJ2-2 and V is TRBV6-1; the D gene is possibly TRBD2 (6 bases). Trimming pared 7 bases from V and 6 bases from J, leaving 18 bases between. Germline loops: CDR1 MNHNS, CDR2 SASEGT. The CDR3 covers 15 residues. The CDR3 reads CASISTRFDAGELFF. The DNA for the CDR3 is TGTGCCAGCATTTCGACTAGATTTGACGCCGGGGAGCTGTTTTTT.

V is TRBV27 and J is TRBJ2-2; the match to TRBD1 covers 7 bases. V shed 8 bases, J shed 6 bases, and the junction held 12 bases outside the gene matches. This CDR3 spans 15 amino acids. CDR1 MNHEY and CDR2 SMNVEV come from the germline V gene (reference sequence). The CDR3: CASRYRDSPPGELFF. Here the CDR3 DNA reads TGTGCCAGCCGATACCGGGACAGCCCTCCCGGGGAGCTGTTTTTT.

This clone was recorded once. The chain links TRBV14 to TRBJ2-5; TRBD1 matches at 9 bases. The closer fit of TRBJ2-7 to the DNA end suggests the J call may be wrong. CDR3 length equals 16 residues. The germline CDR1 and CDR2 sequences are SGHDN and FVKESK. The CDR3 DNA reads as TGTGCCAGCAGCCAAGTGAGGGGACAGGGTACCTACGAGCAGTACTTC. Protein sequence: CASSQVRGQGTYEQYF.

The J gene is TRBJ2-5, the V gene TRBV15; D remains unclear. Germline values: CDR1 LNHNV, CDR2 YYDKDF (reference sequence). The CDR3 consists of 13 residues. The V gene lost 0 bases and the J gene lost 4 bases, with 6 bases spanning the gap. In DNA form, the CDR3 reads TGTGCCACCAGCAGAGAACTTACAGAGACCCAGTACTTC. It translates to CATSRELTETQYF.

This chain uses TRBV7-2 with TRBJ1-2, with 8 positions matching TRBD1. The CDR3 runs 13 residues. Germline V CDR1 and CDR2: SGHTA, FQGNSA. Trimming at V came to 5 bases and at J to 13 bases, leaving 12 bases not matched to a gene. CDR3 bases: TGTGCCAGCAGCCCCAACAGGGGGGAGGCTGGCACCTTC. The encoded protein is CASSPNRGEAGTF.

The CDR3 sequence is CSAGDSANYGYTF. CDR3 nucleotides: TGCAGCGCTGGGGACAGCGCTAACTATGGCTACACCTTC. The chain uses TRBV29-1 and TRBJ1-2; 7 bases map to TRBD1. The CDR3 extends over 13 amino acids. V shed 7 bases and J 0 bases; nucleotides not matched to a gene: 5. Germline CDR1 is SQVTM and CDR2 is ANQGSEA.

J is TRBJ1-4 and V is TRBV7-2; D remains ambiguous. Trimming stripped 1 base from V and 0 bases from J, with 6 bases between. CDR1 and CDR2 from the germline V gene are SGHTA and FQGNSA. The CDR3 loop spans 15 amino acids. In DNA form, the CDR3 reads TGTGCCAGCAGCTTAGACGAGGCAACTAATGAAAAACTGTTTTTT. Its protein product is CASSLDEATNEKLFF.

V is TRBV5-1 and J is TRBJ1-5; D gene ambiguous. The germline gives CDR1 SGHRS, CDR2 YFSETQ. Trimming pared 2 bases from V and 0 bases from J, leaving 9 bases between. This CDR3 comprises 15 residues. The CDR3 DNA follows: TGCGCCAGCAGCTTAGGCGTAGCTAGCAATCAGCCCCAGCATTTT. Amino acids: CASSLGVASNQPQHF.

This clone was found a few times. The rearrangement joins TRBV7-2 to TRBJ2-4; weak D call: TRBD2 (6 bases). Germline CDR1 and CDR2: SGHTA and FQGNSA. This CDR3 contains 14 residues. V was pared by 7 bases and J by 5 bases, with 15 bases between. This CDR3 is CASTSSWGENIQYF. CDR3 DNA sequence: TGTGCCAGCACCTCTTCCTGGGGGGAAAACATTCAGTACTTC.

J is TRBJ2-7 and V is TRBV4-1; D is uncertain. Trimming pared 5 bases from V and 3 bases from J, leaving 11 bases between. Germline lookup yields CDR1 MGHRA and CDR2 YSYEKL. The CDR3 contains 13 residues. CDR3 in DNA: TGCGCCAGCAGCTCAACAGTAAACTACGAGCAGTACTTC. It translates to CASSSTVNYEQYF.